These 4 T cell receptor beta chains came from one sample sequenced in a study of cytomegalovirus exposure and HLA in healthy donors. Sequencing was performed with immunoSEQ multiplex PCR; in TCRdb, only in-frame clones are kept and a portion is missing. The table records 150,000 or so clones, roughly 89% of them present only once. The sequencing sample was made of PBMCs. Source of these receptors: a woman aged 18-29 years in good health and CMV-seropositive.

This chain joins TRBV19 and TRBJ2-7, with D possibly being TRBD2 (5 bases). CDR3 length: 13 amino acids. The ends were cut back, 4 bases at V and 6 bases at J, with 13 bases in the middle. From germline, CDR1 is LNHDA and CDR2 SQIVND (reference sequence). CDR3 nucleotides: TGTGCCAGTAGTACCGGACTTTGGGGCGAGCAGTACTTC. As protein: CASSTGLWGEQYF. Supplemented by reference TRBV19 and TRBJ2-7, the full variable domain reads DGGITQSPKYLFRKEGQNVTLSCEQNLNHDAMYWYRQDPGQGLRLIYYSQIVNDFQKGDIAEGYSVSREKKESFPLTVTSAQKNPTAFYLCASSTGLWGEQYFGPGTRLTVT.

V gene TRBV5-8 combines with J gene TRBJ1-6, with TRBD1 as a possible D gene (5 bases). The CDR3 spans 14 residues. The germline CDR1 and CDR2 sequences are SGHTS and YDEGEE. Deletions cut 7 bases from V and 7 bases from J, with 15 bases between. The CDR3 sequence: CASESGYQNSPLHF. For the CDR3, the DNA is TGTGCCAGCGAGTCAGGGTATCAAAATTCACCCCTCCACTTT.

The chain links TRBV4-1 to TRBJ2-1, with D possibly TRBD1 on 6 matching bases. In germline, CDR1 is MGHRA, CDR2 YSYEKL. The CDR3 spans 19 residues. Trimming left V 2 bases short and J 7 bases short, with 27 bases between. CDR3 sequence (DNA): TGCGCCAGCAGCCAATCTTTGCCTCTCCCGGGACCCAGGGGAAATGAGCAGTTCTTC. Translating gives CASSQSLPLPGPRGNEQFF.

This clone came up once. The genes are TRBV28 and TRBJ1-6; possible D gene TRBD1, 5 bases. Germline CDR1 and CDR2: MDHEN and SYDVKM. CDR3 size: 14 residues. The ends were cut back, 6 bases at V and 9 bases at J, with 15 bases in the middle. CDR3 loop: CASSPPRGVSPLHF. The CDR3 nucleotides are TGTGCCAGCAGCCCCCCCCGGGGGGTTTCACCCCTCCACTTT.